These T cell receptor beta chains were read from a single sample in a study of blood T cell repertoires in COVID-19. Assay used: immunoSEQ multiplex PCR; TCRdb lists only in-frame clones, some missing. The sample lists about 320,000 clones, around 86% occurring once. Material for sequencing was PBMCs or T cells enriched from blood (not recorded which). The origin of the receptors is a man aged 55 to 70 who had recovered from COVID-19. Both conserved end residues are part of each CDR3. The order of the fields is V gene, J gene, clone size, D gene, CDR3 protein, CDR3 DNA. The D gene is left open where the match is weak. Some rows have no size entry. The others give once, few or many, or a class for an expanded clone.

TRBV29-1	TRBJ2-7	-	-	CSVEPGLGRNEQYF	TGCAGCGTTGAACCGGGACTTGGCCGAAACGAGCAGTACTTC
TRBV5-1	TRBJ1-2	-	-	CASSTEPGGSYGYTF	TGCGCCAGCAGCACTGAACCGGGAGGAAGCTATGGCTACACCTTC
TRBV28	TRBJ2-7	few	TRBD2	CASSSGGTYEQYF	TGTGCCAGCAGTAGCGGGGGTACCTACGAGCAGTACTTC
TRBV7-9	TRBJ2-7	-	TRBD2	CASTMSGLAGSYEQYF	TGTGCCAGCACCATGAGCGGTCTAGCGGGGTCCTACGAGCAGTACTTC
TRBV7-6	TRBJ2-7	-	TRBD2	CASSLAPTSGGAYEQYF	TGTGCCAGCAGCTTAGCCCCGACTAGCGGGGGGGCCTACGAGCAGTACTTC
TRBV6-5	TRBJ1-3	-	TRBD1	CASSYSTGGGNTIYF	TGTGCCAGCAGTTACTCGACAGGGGGGGGAAACACCATATATTTT
TRBV18	TRBJ1-5	-	-	CASSPTGVRQPQHF	TGTGCCAGCTCACCGACGGGGGTAAGGCAGCCCCAGCATTTT
TRBV5-1	TRBJ2-5	-	TRBD2	CASSLEALAAEETQYF	TGCGCCAGCAGCTTGGAAGCACTAGCGGCGGAAGAGACCCAGTACTTC
TRBV15	TRBJ1-1	-	-	CATSRGTVMNTEAFF	TGTGCCACCAGCAGAGGAACAGTTATGAACACTGAAGCTTTCTTT
TRBV7-2	TRBJ2-2	once	TRBD2	CASSPLAGALAGELFF	TGTGCCAGCAGCCCGCTAGCGGGAGCGCTCGCGGGGGAGCTGTTTTTT
TRBV28	TRBJ2-7	-	-	CASSPMPVVGQAFYEQYF	TGTGCCAGCAGTCCTATGCCCGTAGTTGGCCAGGCGTTCTACGAGCAGTACTTC
TRBV29-1	TRBJ1-2	-	-	CSVPRAGFGYTF	TGCAGCGTTCCAAGGGCGGGATTTGGCTACACCTTC
TRBV6-5	TRBJ2-7	-	TRBD2	CASGGVGQPYYEQYF	TGTGCCAGCGGGGGGGTCGGACAACCGTACTACGAGCAGTACTTC
TRBV6-4	TRBJ1-1	few	-	CASSDSIPGTLGYPAFF	TGTGCCAGCAGTGACTCGATACCTGGGACATTAGGGTATCCAGCTTTCTTT
TRBV4-2	TRBJ2-1	-	TRBD2	CASSQESSGRAGNEQFF	TGTGCCAGCAGCCAAGAATCTAGCGGGAGGGCCGGGAATGAGCAGTTCTTC
TRBV6-2/TRBV6-3	TRBJ2-7	once	TRBD2	CASSYGLALTYEQYF	TGTGCCAGCAGTTACGGACTAGCGCTGACCTACGAGCAGTACTTC
TRBV9	TRBJ2-7	-	-	CASSVVPMGSQQYF	TGTGCCAGCAGCGTAGTACCGATGGGCTCGCAGCAGTACTTC
TRBV14	TRBJ2-5	-	TRBD2	CASSHRRLAGGRGETQYF	TGTGCCAGCAGCCACCGGCGACTAGCGGGAGGGCGCGGCGAGACCCAGTACTTC
TRBV7-9	TRBJ1-6	-	-	CASSSRRGVQENSPLHF	TGTGCCAGCAGCTCGCGTCGGGGTGTCCAGGAAAATTCACCCCTCCACTTT
TRBV5-1	TRBJ2-5	-	TRBD1	CASSWGQGEETQYF	TGCGCCAGCAGCTGGGGACAGGGGGAAGAGACCCAGTACTTC
TRBV4-2	TRBJ1-1	-	-	CASSQDQEAFF	TGTGCCAGCAGCCAAGATCAGGAAGCTTTCTTT
TRBV6-5	TRBJ2-7	-	TRBD2	CASSYSGLAVYEQYF	TGTGCCAGCAGTTACTCTGGACTAGCGGTTTACGAGCAGTACTTC
TRBV18	TRBJ1-6	-	TRBD1	CASSRDRKNSPLHF	TGTGCCAGCTCGAGGGACAGGAAAAATTCACCCCTCCACTTT
TRBV10-3	TRBJ1-4	-	-	CAIANGLPYEKLFF	TGTGCCATCGCCAATGGTCTACCTTATGAAAAACTGTTTTTT
TRBV18	TRBJ1-5	-	TRBD1	CASSEQGYNQPQHF	TGTGCCAGCTCAGAACAGGGGTACAATCAGCCCCAGCATTTT
TRBV5-4	TRBJ2-3	once	-	CASSLRAGPTDTQYF	TGTGCCAGCAGCTTACGAGCGGGCCCCACAGATACGCAGTATTTT
TRBV9	TRBJ2-1	-	TRBD2	CASSASGRAFYNEQFF	TGTGCCAGCAGCGCTAGCGGGAGGGCCTTCTACAATGAGCAGTTCTTC
TRBV19	TRBJ2-1	-	TRBD2	CASYSGRVYNEQFF	TGTGCCAGTTATAGCGGGAGGGTCTACAATGAGCAGTTCTTC